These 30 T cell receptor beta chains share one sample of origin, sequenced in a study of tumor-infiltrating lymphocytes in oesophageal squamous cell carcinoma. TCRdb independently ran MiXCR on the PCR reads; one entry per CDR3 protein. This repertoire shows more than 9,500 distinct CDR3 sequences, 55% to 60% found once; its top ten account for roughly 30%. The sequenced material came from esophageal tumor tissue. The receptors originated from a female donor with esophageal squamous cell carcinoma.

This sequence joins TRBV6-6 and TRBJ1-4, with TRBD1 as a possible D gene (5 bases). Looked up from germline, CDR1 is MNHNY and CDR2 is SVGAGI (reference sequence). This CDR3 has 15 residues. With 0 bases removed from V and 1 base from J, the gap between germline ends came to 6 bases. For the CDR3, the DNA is TGTGCCAGCAGTTACTCGGGACTAACTAATGAAAAACTGTTTTTT. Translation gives CASSYSGLTNEKLFF.

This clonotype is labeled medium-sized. The CDR3 DNA reads TGTGCCAGCAGTCCCCTTAGCGGGCGGAACTACGAGCAGTACTTC. Protein product: CASSPLSGRNYEQYF. This sequence joins TRBV6-1 and TRBJ2-7; 7 nucleotides agree with TRBD2. Trimming took 5 bases from V and 3 from J; bases not matched to a gene: 10. The CDR3 covers 15 residues. Germline V gives CDR1 MNHNS, CDR2 SASEGT.

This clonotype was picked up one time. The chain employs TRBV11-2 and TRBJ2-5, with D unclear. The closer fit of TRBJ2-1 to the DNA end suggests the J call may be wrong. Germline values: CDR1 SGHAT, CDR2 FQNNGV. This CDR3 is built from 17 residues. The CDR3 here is CASSLQAVRSSYNEQFF. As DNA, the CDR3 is TGTGCCAGCAGCTTGCAGGCGGTCCGGAGCTCCTACAATGAGCAGTTCTTC.

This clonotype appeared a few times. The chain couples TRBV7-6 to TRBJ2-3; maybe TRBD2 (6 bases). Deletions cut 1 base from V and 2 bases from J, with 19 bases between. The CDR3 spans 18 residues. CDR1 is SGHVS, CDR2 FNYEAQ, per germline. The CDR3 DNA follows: TGTGCCAGCAGCTTAGGACGGATCCGGGCGGGGTCCACAGATACGCAGTATTTT. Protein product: CASSLGRIRAGSTDTQYF.

CDR3 in DNA: TGTGCCACGTCGACTAGCCCTTCGGAGACCCAGTACTTC. This sequence encodes CATSTSPSETQYF. The gene calls are TRBV24-1 and TRBJ2-5; 7 bases fit TRBD2. This CDR3 is built from 13 residues. With 10 bases clipped from V and 5 bases from J, the junction kept 9 bases outside the gene matches. In germline, CDR1 is KGHDR, CDR2 SFDVKD.

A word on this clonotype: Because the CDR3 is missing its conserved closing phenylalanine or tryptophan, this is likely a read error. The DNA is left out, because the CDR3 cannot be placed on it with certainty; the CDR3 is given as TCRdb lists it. CDR3 protein: CASSRLDSPSYEQYFGS. This sequence joins TRBV7-6 and TRBJ2-7; the table's D call TRBD2 went unverified against the DNA. Germline V gives CDR1 SGHVS, CDR2 FNYEAQ. With termini counted, the CDR3 has 17 amino acids.

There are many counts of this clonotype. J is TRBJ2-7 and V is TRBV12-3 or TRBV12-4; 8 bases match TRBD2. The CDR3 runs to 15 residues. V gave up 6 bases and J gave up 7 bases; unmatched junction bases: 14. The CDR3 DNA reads TGTGCCAGCAGCCCGATAGCGGGACTCTACAATGAGCAGTACTTC. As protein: CASSPIAGLYNEQYF.

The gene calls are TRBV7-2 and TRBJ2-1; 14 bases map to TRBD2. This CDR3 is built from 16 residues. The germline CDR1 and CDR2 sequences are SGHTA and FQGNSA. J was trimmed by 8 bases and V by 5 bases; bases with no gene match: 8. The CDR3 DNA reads TGTGCCAGCAGCCGGGGGACTAGCGGGAGAGTAGATGAGCAGTTCTTC. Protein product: CASSRGTSGRVDEQFF. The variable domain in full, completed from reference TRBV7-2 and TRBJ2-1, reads GAGVSQSPSNKVTEKGKDVELRCDPISGHTALYWYRQSLGQGLEFLIYFQGNSAPDKSGLPSDRFSAERTGGSVSTLTIQRTQQEDSAVYLCASSRGTSGRVDEQFFGPGTRLTVL.

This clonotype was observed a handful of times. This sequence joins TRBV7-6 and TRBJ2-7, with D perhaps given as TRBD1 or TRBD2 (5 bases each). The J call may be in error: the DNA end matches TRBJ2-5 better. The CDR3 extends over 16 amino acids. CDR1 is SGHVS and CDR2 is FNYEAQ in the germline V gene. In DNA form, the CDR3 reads TGTGCCAGCAGGAAGAGGGGCTCCGACGTTGGGGAGACCCAGTACTTC. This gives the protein CASRKRGSDVGETQYF.

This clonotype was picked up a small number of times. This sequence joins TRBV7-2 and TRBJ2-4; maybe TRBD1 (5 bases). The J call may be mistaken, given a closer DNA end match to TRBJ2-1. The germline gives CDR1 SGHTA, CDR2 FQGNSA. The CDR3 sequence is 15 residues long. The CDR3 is CASSLGVGAPNEQFF. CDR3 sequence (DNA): TGTGCCAGCAGCTTAGGGGTAGGGGCCCCAAATGAGCAGTTCTTC.

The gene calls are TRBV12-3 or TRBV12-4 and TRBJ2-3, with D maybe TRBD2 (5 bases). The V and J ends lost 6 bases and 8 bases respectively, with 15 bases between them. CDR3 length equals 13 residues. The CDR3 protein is CASSLQAAPTQYF. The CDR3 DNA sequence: TGTGCCAGCAGCCTTCAAGCGGCCCCTACGCAGTATTTT.

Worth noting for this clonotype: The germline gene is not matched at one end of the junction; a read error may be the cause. Written as DNA, the CDR3 is TGTGCCAGCAGAGGACAGGCAGGCTCCTATAATTCACCCCTCCACTTC. This translates into CASRGQAGSYNSPLHF. The chain recombines TRBV6-1 with TRBJ2-1; TRBD1 aligns across 7 bases. The CDR3 is 16 residues long. Germline V gene sequence: CDR1 MNHNS, CDR2 SASEGT.

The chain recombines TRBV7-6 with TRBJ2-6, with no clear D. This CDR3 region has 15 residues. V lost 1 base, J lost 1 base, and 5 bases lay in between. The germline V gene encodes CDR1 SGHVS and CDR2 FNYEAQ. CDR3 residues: CASSLERSGANVLTF. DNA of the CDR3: TGTGCCAGCAGCTTAGAAAGATCTGGGGCCAACGTCCTGACTTTC.

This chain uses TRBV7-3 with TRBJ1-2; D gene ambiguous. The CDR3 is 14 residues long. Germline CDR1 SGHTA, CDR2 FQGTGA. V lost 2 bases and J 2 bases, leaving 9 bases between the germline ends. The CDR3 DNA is TGTGCCAGCAGCTTATACGGCGGAAACTATGGCTACACCTTC. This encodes CASSLYGGNYGYTF.

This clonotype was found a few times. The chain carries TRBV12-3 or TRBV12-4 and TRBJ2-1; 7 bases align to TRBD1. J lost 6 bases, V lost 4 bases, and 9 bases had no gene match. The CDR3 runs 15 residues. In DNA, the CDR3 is TGTGCCAGCAGTTACCGACAGGGAGATCTCAATGAGCAGTTCTTC. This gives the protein CASSYRQGDLNEQFF.

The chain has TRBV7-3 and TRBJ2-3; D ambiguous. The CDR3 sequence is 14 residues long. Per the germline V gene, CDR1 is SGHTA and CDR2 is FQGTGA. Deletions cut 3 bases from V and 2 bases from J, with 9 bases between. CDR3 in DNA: TGTGCCAGCAGCTTGAATGGCCTCACAGATACGCAGTATTTT. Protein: CASSLNGLTDTQYF.

The CDR3 DNA reads as TGCGCCAGCAGCGGGGAGGACACGCGAGAGACCCAGTACTTC. Amino acids: CASSGEDTRETQYF. This rearrangement joins TRBV5-1 to TRBJ2-5; D is possibly TRBD2 (6 bases). Trimming took 4 bases from V and 4 from J, leaving 14 bases between them. Looked up from germline, CDR1 is SGHRS and CDR2 is YFSETQ. The CDR3 is made up of 14 amino acids. Based on the CDR3 plus reference TRBV5-1 and TRBJ2-5, the full variable domain is KAGVTQTPRYLIKTRGQQVTLSCSPISGHRSVSWYQQTPGQGLQFLFEYFSETQRNKGNFPGRFSGRQFSNSRSEMNVSTLELGDSALYLCASSGEDTRETQYFGPGTRLLVL.

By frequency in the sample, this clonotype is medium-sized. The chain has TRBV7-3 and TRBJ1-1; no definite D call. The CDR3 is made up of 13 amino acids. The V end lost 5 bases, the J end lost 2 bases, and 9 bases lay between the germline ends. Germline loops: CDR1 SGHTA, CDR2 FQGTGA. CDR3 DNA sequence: TGTGCCAGCAGCACTTCCTTCAACACTGAAGCTTTCTTT. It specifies CASSTSFNTEAFF. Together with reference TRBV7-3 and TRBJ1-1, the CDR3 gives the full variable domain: GAGVSQTPSNKVTEKGKYVELRCDPISGHTALYWYRQSLGQGPEFLIYFQGTGAADDSGLPNDRFFAVRPEGSVSTLKIQRTERGDSAVYLCASSTSFNTEAFFGQGTRLTVV.

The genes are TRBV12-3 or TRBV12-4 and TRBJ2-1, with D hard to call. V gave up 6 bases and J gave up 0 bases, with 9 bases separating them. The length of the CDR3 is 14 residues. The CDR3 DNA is TGTGCCAGCAGCCGGACGGGCTCCTACAATGAGCAGTTCTTC. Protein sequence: CASSRTGSYNEQFF.

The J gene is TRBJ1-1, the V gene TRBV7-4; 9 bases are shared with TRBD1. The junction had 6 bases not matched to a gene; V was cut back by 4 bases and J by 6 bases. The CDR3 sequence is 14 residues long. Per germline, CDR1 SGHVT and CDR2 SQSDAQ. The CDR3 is CASSSGQGLPEAFF. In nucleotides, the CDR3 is TGTGCCAGCAGCTCTGGACAGGGGTTACCTGAAGCTTTCTTT.

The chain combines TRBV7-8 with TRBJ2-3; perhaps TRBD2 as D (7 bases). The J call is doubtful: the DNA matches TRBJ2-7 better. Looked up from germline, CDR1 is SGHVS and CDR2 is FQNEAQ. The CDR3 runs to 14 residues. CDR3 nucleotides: TGTGCCAGCAGCTCGCCGGGGGGCGCCTACGAGCAGTACTTC. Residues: CASSSPGGAYEQYF.

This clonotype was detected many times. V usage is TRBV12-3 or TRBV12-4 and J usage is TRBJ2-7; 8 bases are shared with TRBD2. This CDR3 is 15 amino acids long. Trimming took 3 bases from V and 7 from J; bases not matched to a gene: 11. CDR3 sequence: CASSFSAGVANEQYF. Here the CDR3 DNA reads TGTGCCAGCAGTTTCTCAGCGGGAGTGGCCAATGAGCAGTACTTC.

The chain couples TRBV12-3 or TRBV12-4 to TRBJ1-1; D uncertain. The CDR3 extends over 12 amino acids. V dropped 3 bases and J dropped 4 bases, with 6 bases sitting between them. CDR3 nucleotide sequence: TGTGCCAGCAGTTTGGGTTTCACTGAAGCTTTCTTT. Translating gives CASSLGFTEAFF.

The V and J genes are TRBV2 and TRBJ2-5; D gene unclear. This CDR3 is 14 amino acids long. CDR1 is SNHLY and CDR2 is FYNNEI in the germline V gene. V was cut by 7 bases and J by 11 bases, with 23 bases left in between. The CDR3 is CASNYVNTYNEQYF. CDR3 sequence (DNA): TGTGCCAGCAATTACGTCAACACCTACAATGAGCAGTACTTC.

CDR3 DNA: TGTGCCAGCAGCTTCCAGGGACAGACTACAATTAGGGAGCAGTTCTTC. It is translated as CASSFQGQTTIREQFF. The genes are TRBV11-2 and TRBJ2-1; 7 positions agree with TRBD1. The V and J ends lost 3 bases and 10 bases, in that order; junction bases with no gene match: 15. CDR3 size: 16 residues. CDR1 and CDR2 from the germline V gene are SGHAT and FQNNGV.

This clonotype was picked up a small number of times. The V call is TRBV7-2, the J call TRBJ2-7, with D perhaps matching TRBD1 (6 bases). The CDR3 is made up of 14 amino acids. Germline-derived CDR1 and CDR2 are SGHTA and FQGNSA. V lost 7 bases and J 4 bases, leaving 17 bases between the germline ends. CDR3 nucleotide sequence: TGTGCCAGCAATACAGGGCTTAAAAGATACGAGCAGTACTTC. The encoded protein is CASNTGLKRYEQYF.

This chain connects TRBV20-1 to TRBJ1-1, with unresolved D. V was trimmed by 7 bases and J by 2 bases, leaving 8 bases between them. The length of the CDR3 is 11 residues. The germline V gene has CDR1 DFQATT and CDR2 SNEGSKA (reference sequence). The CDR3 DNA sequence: TGCAGTGTCCCCCTTAACACTGAAGCTTTCTTT. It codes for CSVPLNTEAFF.

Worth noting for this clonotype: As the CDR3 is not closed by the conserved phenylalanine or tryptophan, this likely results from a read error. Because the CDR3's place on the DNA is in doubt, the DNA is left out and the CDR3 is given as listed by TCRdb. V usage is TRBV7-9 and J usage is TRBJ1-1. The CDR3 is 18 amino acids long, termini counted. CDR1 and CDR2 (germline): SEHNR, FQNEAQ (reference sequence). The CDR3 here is CASSFTLAGGTYEQYFGP.

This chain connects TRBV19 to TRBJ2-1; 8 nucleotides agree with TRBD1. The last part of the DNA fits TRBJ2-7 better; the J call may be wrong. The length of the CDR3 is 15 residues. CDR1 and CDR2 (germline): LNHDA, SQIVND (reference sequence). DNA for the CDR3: TGTGCCAGTAGTATTCACAGGACAGGGTCCTACGAGCAGTACTTC. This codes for CASSIHRTGSYEQYF.

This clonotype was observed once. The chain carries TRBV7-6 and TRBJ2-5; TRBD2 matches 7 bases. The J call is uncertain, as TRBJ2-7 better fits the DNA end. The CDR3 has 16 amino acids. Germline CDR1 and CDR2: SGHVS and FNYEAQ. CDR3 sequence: CASSLGSAGEPYEQYF. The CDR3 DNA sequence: TGTGCCAGCAGCTTAGGGTCGGCGGGAGAACCCTACGAGCAGTACTTC.